This TCR beta chain was documented in a study of blood T cell repertoires in COVID-19. In the original analysis: Counts of nucleated cells, estimated from reference gene primer amplification, were obtained. This table comes from immunoSEQ multiplex PCR, and its TCRdb copy is limited to in-frame clones, with some not included. V and J calls plus clone size are reproduced from that table; the DNA served to infer D and trimming. Counted here are fewer than 150,000 clones, around 81% occurring once; the ten biggest clones make up less than 9.5%. Sequenced input: peripheral blood. This receptor was obtained from a human donor in a cohort sampled during active COVID-19.

The CDR3 nucleotides read TGTGCCAGCAGCTTAAAGCCAGGACTCAACACTGAAGCTTTCTTT. It specifies CASSLKPGLNTEAFF. This chain uses TRBV7-3 with TRBJ1-1, with D unclear. CDR1 is SGHTA and CDR2 is FQGTGA in the germline V gene. CDR3 length: 15 amino acids. Trimming cost V 1 base and J 2 bases, with 11 bases left between them.